Given below is one T cell receptor beta chain in context. Its antigen remains unidentified. The sample originates from a study of cytomegalovirus exposure and HLA in healthy donors. Study results and caveats: TCR sequences were mostly rare, though some public TCRs occurred in many donors.

PCR primers comprised 60 Vbeta and 13 Jbeta primers. Repertoires were generated with immunoSEQ multiplex PCR, while TCRdb's copy carries only in-frame clones and drops some. Of approximately 54,000 clones in the sample, approximately 77% were seen once. V was pared by 7 bases and J by 5 bases, with 11 bases between. Germline CDR1 ENHRY, CDR2 SYGVKD. The CDR3 is made up of 13 amino acids. This TCR came from a woman between 18 and 30 years old in good health and CMV-seronegative. The rearrangement joins TRBV10-3 to TRBJ1-4; unclear D gene. The sample consisted of PBMCs. CDR3 in DNA: TGTGCCATCACTCCGGGCGGGAATGAAAAACTGTTTTTT. Residues: CAITPGGNEKLFF.